The 30 T cell receptor beta chains in this list originate from one sample, sequenced in a study of blood T cell repertoires in COVID-19. Measured with immunoSEQ multiplex PCR; TCRdb has only the in-frame clones, and not every one. The data hold about 140,000 clones, with around nine tenths observed a single time. Specimen: peripheral blood. The origin of the receptors is a human donor in a cohort sampled during active COVID-19.

The rearrangement links TRBV19 to TRBJ2-2; TRBD2 is a possible D gene (5 bases). Per the germline V gene, CDR1 is LNHDA and CDR2 is SQIVND (reference sequence). V lost 1 base to trimming and J lost 5 bases, with 14 bases between them. The CDR3 has 16 amino acids. The CDR3 bases are TGTGCCAGTAGTATAGGTGCTCATCGGGATACCGGGGAGCTGTTTTTT. Protein product: CASSIGAHRDTGELFF.

This clone was seen more than once but under ten times. The chain combines TRBV7-9 with TRBJ2-7; TRBD2 agrees at 8 bases. The germline CDR1 and CDR2 sequences are SEHNR and FQNEAQ (reference sequence). The CDR3 has 18 amino acids. The J segment lost 1 base and the V segment lost 8 bases, leaving 19 bases of the junction unmatched. The CDR3 DNA reads TGTGCCAGCGGATTCCCTAAGGAGGGAGCGGGAGTTTCCTACGAGCAGTACTTC. Its translation: CASGFPKEGAGVSYEQYF.

The gene calls are TRBV7-9 and TRBJ1-5; no definite D call. The V gene's germline CDR1 is SEHNR and CDR2 FQNEAQ (reference sequence). This CDR3 contains 17 residues. V lost 4 bases, J lost 1 base, and 17 bases lay in between. Here the CDR3 reads CASSSSNGVKSNQPQHF. The CDR3 coding sequence is TGTGCCAGCAGCTCCTCTAACGGGGTCAAAAGCAATCAGCCCCAGCATTTT.

The chain is built from TRBV27 and TRBJ1-2; D is uncertain. V was pared by 0 bases and J by 8 bases, with 13 bases between. Germline lookup yields CDR1 MNHEY and CDR2 SMNVEV (reference sequence). There are 14 residues in the CDR3. The CDR3 DNA reads TGTGCCAGCAGTTTATCCACAGACCGTGGGGGCTACACCTTC. It encodes CASSLSTDRGGYTF.

This clone has just one count. The V call is TRBV7-9, the J call TRBJ2-2; TRBD2 might be the D (6 bases). The length of the CDR3 is 14 residues. V gave up 8 bases and J gave up 4 bases, with 14 bases separating them. Germline values: CDR1 SEHNR, CDR2 FQNEAQ (reference sequence). The CDR3 DNA reads TGTGCCAGCGGGGGAGGTACCGGCACCGGGGAGCTGTTTTTT. It codes for CASGGGTGTGELFF.

The chain combines TRBV5-1 with TRBJ2-3; a weak D match, TRBD2 (5 bases). The ends were cut back, 2 bases at V and 2 bases at J, with 12 bases in the middle. The germline CDR1 and CDR2 sequences are SGHRS and YFSETQ. The CDR3 loop spans 15 amino acids. The CDR3 region has the DNA TGCGCCAGCAGCTTAACCGGGATACCCACAGATACGCAGTATTTT. This codes for CASSLTGIPTDTQYF.

This clone has only a few counts. The chain combines TRBV5-8 with TRBJ2-5; a weak D match, TRBD1 (5 bases). V lost 0 bases and J lost 2, with 11 bases in between. This CDR3 has 15 amino acids. CDR1 and CDR2 from the germline V gene are SGHTS and YDEGEE. The CDR3 spells CASSLDGQGQETQYF. The CDR3, as DNA: TGTGCCAGCAGCTTGGATGGCCAGGGTCAAGAGACCCAGTACTTC.

The CDR3, as DNA: TGTGCCAGCAGCTCCTCCGGGACTGACGAAGAGACCCAGTACTTC. Translation: CASSSSGTDEETQYF. The genes are TRBV13 and TRBJ2-5; the D gene is possibly TRBD2 (6 bases). The length of the CDR3 is 15 residues. Germline lookup yields CDR1 PRHDT and CDR2 FYEKMQ (reference sequence). Deletions cut 4 bases from V and 3 bases from J, with 15 bases between.

There are many counts of this clone. V usage is TRBV11-3 and J usage is TRBJ2-1, with TRBD1 identical over 9 bases. CDR1 is SGHNT and CDR2 is YENEEA in the germline V gene. The V segment lost 5 bases and the J segment 7 bases; nucleotides outside the gene matches: 6. The CDR3 has 14 residues. The CDR3 loop reads CASSPGTGLNEQFF. As DNA, the CDR3 is TGTGCCAGCAGCCCCGGGACAGGGTTAAATGAGCAGTTCTTC.

This clone turned up a few times. CDR3 sequence reads: CASSQEAVNTGELFF. CDR3 in DNA: TGCGCCAGCAGCCAAGAAGCGGTGAACACCGGGGAGCTGTTTTTT. The genes are TRBV4-1 and TRBJ2-2, with TRBD2 as a possible D gene (5 bases). Trimming took off 0 bases at V and 1 base at J, with 6 bases between the two ends. CDR1 and CDR2 from the germline V gene are MGHRA and YSYEKL. CDR3 length equals 15 residues.

This clone occurred once. V gene TRBV10-3 combines with J gene TRBJ2-5; 12 nucleotides line up with TRBD1. V shed 8 bases, J shed 5 bases, and the junction held 3 bases outside the gene matches. CDR3 length equals 13 residues. Germline V gene data show CDR1 as ENHRY and CDR2 as SYGVKD. The CDR3 sequence is CAIGDRGRETQYF. The CDR3 nucleotides read TGTGCCATCGGGGACAGGGGGCGGGAGACCCAGTACTTC.

This chain joins TRBV9 and TRBJ1-2, with unresolved D. The CDR3 is 15 residues long. Deletions cut 0 bases from V and 1 base from J, with 10 bases between. Germline V lookup: CDR1 SGDLS, CDR2 YYNGEE. As DNA, the CDR3 is TGTGCCAGCAGCGTAGCCCCGGGAAATAACTATGGCTACACCTTC. Residues: CASSVAPGNNYGYTF.

The genes are TRBV29-1 and TRBJ2-7; 8 bases line up with TRBD2. Germline values: CDR1 SQVTM, CDR2 ANQGSEA. After removal of 5 bases from V and 0 bases from J, the junction contained 9 bases not matched to a gene. The CDR3 has 15 amino acids. The CDR3 region is CSVLKLAASSYEQYF. The CDR3 DNA follows: TGCAGCGTTCTTAAACTAGCGGCAAGCTCCTACGAGCAGTACTTC.

The chain combines TRBV14 with TRBJ2-2, with D perhaps matching TRBD1 (6 bases). The CDR3 is 14 amino acids. The germline V gene encodes CDR1 SGHDN and CDR2 FVKESK. V was shortened by 6 bases and J by 5 bases, with 13 bases between the two germline ends. The CDR3 region is CASRQNRETGELFF. The DNA of the CDR3 is TGTGCCAGCAGACAAAACAGGGAAACCGGGGAGCTGTTTTTT.

The genes are TRBV27 and TRBJ2-3; tentatively, D is TRBD2 (6 bases). V lost 7 bases, J lost 4 bases, and 15 bases lay in between. Germline V gene lookup returns CDR1 MNHEY and CDR2 SMNVEV (reference sequence). CDR3 length: 14 residues. The CDR3 is CASTEVGGPDTQYF. The DNA for the CDR3 is TGTGCCAGCACCGAGGTCGGGGGACCAGATACGCAGTATTTT.

This clone was observed once. V is TRBV19 and J is TRBJ1-5; 11 bases map to TRBD1. Germline-derived CDR1 and CDR2 are LNHDA and SQIVND (reference sequence). Trimming cost V 11 bases and J 7 bases; bases outside gene matches: 10. The CDR3 length is 14 residues. As DNA, the CDR3 is TGTGCCCCGAGGACAGGGGGCTTTCTCCAGCCCCAGCATTTT. Translating gives CAPRTGGFLQPQHF. The full variable domain, completed using reference TRBV19 and TRBJ1-5, is DGGITQSPKYLFRKEGQNVTLSCEQNLNHDAMYWYRQDPGQGLRLIYYSQIVNDFQKGDIAEGYSVSREKKESFPLTVTSAQKNPTAFYLCAPRTGGFLQPQHFGDGTRLSIL.

The rearrangement joins TRBV28 to TRBJ1-2, with 10 positions matching TRBD1. Germline V gene lookup returns CDR1 MDHEN and CDR2 SYDVKM. This CDR3 region has 15 residues. V was pared by 6 bases and J by 2 bases, with 6 bases of the junction left unmatched. Written as DNA, the CDR3 is TGTGCCAGCAGGTCTCCGGGACAGGGGAACTATGGCTACACCTTC. Translation: CASRSPGQGNYGYTF.

This clone was recorded only once. V is TRBV6-1 and J is TRBJ2-5; D is possibly TRBD2 (7 bases). Looked up from germline, CDR1 is MNHNS and CDR2 is SASEGT. V was trimmed by 0 bases and J by 5 bases, leaving 13 bases between them. The CDR3 consists of 15 residues. As DNA, the CDR3 is TGTGCCAGCAGTGAAGCGGGGGGGCCCGGGGAGACCCAGTACTTC. Translating it yields CASSEAGGPGETQYF.

V usage is TRBV10-2 and J usage is TRBJ2-7; unclear D gene. Germline CDR1 and CDR2: WSHSY and SAAADI. Trimming took off 2 bases at V and 0 bases at J, with 8 bases between the two ends. This CDR3 comprises 14 residues. CDR3 loop: CASSEAGSSYEQYF. CDR3 DNA sequence: TGCGCCAGCAGTGAGGCAGGCAGCTCCTACGAGCAGTACTTC.

This sequence joins TRBV24-1 and TRBJ2-3; tentative D call: TRBD2 (5 bases). V lost 4 bases and J lost 4, with 14 bases in between. There are 15 residues in the CDR3. CDR1 and CDR2 (germline): KGHDR, SFDVKD. The DNA of the CDR3 is TGTGCCACCAGTGACCCGAAGCGGCGGGCAGATACGCAGTATTTT. It is translated as CATSDPKRRADTQYF.

This clone was counted once. V usage is TRBV2 and J usage is TRBJ1-6; the match to TRBD1 covers 9 bases. The trim removed 9 bases at V and 7 bases at J, leaving 4 bases unmatched. Germline V gene sequence: CDR1 SNHLY, CDR2 FYNNEI. This CDR3 region has 13 residues. The CDR3 sequence is CASQGTGNSPLHF. DNA for the CDR3: TGTGCCAGTCAGGGGACAGGGAATTCACCCCTCCACTTT.

This rearrangement joins TRBV6-1 to TRBJ1-2, with D unclear. This CDR3 region has 15 residues. Germline V gene data show CDR1 as MNHNS and CDR2 as SASEGT. The V end lost 0 bases, the J end lost 6 bases, and 14 bases lay between the germline ends. Here the CDR3 reads CASSEARTGIHGYTF. Here the CDR3 DNA reads TGTGCCAGCAGTGAAGCCCGAACGGGGATCCATGGCTACACCTTC.

V is TRBV20-1 and J is TRBJ1-2, with TRBD1 as a possible D gene (5 bases). Germline V lookup: CDR1 DFQATT, CDR2 SNEGSKA (reference sequence). This CDR3 is 9 amino acids long. Trimming shortened V by 7 bases and J by 8 bases, and 8 bases separated the two germline ends. CDR3 sequence: CSVGGGYTF. In DNA, the CDR3 is TGCAGTGTCGGGGGAGGCTACACCTTC.

This clone has ten or more counts. The chain employs TRBV9 and TRBJ1-2; TRBD1 matches at 9 bases. This CDR3 has 13 residues. Trimming removed 3 bases from V and 8 bases from J; junction bases left unmatched: 5. The germline V gene has CDR1 SGDLS and CDR2 YYNGEE. The CDR3 nucleotides read TGTGCCAGCAGCGCCGGGACAGGGCACGGCTACACCTTC. It is translated as CASSAGTGHGYTF.

The V gene is TRBV28, the J gene TRBJ2-1, with TRBD2 matching 12 bases. The CDR3 loop spans 17 amino acids. Germline V CDR1 and CDR2: MDHEN, SYDVKM. V lost 4 bases, J lost 10 bases, and 14 bases stayed unmatched. The CDR3 DNA reads as TGTGCCAGCAGTTCCGGGTTGACTAGCGGGAGTGTGTCGGAGCAGTTCTTC. Residues: CASSSGLTSGSVSEQFF.

This clone was detected once. This rearrangement joins TRBV2 to TRBJ2-5; 8 bases line up with TRBD2. The CDR3 is made up of 14 amino acids. Germline CDR1 SNHLY, CDR2 FYNNEI. The trim removed 4 bases at V and 2 bases at J, leaving 3 bases unmatched. CDR3 nucleotide sequence: TGTGCCAGCAGTGTAGCGGGGCGACAAGAGACCCAGTACTTC. Residues: CASSVAGRQETQYF.

The chain has TRBV5-1 and TRBJ2-3; 7 nucleotides match TRBD1. V lost 7 bases and J lost 0; bases outside the gene matches: 2. The CDR3 sequence is 13 residues long. Germline-derived CDR1 and CDR2 are SGHRS and YFSETQ. CDR3 in amino acids: CASGDSSTDTQYF. CDR3 nucleotides: TGCGCCAGCGGGGACAGTAGCACAGATACGCAGTATTTT.

The chain couples TRBV10-1 to TRBJ2-1; maybe TRBD2 (5 bases). V was cut by 0 bases and J by 2 bases, with 14 bases left in between. The CDR3 sequence is 17 residues long. CDR1 WNHNN and CDR2 SYGVQD come from the germline V gene (reference sequence). The CDR3 spells CASSESVRGMPYNEQFF. The CDR3 DNA is TGCGCCAGCAGTGAGTCGGTGAGAGGGATGCCCTACAATGAGCAGTTCTTC.

The chain employs TRBV6-2 or TRBV6-3 and TRBJ2-3, with TRBD2 matching 11 bases. The junction had 10 bases not matched to a gene; V was cut back by 0 bases and J by 5 bases. Germline values: CDR1 MNHEY, CDR2 SVGEGT. The CDR3 extends over 18 amino acids. The CDR3 DNA is TGTGCCAGCAGTTACTCGATTCTTCTAGCGGGGGGCCTAGATACGCAGTATTTT. The encoded protein is CASSYSILLAGGLDTQYF.

This clone appeared a few times. The V call is TRBV10-3, the J call TRBJ2-7, with D unresolved. The V end was cut by 3 bases, the J end by 6 bases, with 15 bases between. Germline values: CDR1 ENHRY, CDR2 SYGVKD. This CDR3 is 14 amino acids long. CDR3 bases: TGTGCCATCAGTGAAAATGTCCAGACAAGCGAGCAGTACTTC. This translates into CAISENVQTSEQYF.